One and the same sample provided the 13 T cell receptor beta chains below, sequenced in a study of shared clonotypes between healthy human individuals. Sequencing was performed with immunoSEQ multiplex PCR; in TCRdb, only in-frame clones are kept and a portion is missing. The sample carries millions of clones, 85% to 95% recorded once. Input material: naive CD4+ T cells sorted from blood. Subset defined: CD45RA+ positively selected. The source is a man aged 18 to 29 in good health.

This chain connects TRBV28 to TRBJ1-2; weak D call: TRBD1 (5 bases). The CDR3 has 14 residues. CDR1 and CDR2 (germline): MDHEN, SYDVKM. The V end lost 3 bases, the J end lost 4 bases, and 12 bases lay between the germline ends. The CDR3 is CASSLRTSPYGYTF. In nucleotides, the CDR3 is TGTGCCAGCAGTTTGAGGACATCACCCTATGGCTACACCTTC.

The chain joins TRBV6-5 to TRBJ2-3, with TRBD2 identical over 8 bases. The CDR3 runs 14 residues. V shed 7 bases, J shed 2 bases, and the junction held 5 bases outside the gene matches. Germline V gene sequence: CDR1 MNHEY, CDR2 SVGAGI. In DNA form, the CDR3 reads TGTGCCAGCACAAGCGGGGGCATCACAGATACGCAGTATTTT. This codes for CASTSGGITDTQYF.

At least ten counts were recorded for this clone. Here the CDR3 DNA reads TGTGCCAGCAGTGAAGGTGGGCGTCTTGAAGCTTTCTTT. Translated, it gives CASSEGGRLEAFF. The V and J genes are TRBV2 and TRBJ1-1, with D unresolved. CDR3 length: 13 amino acids. The germline gives CDR1 SNHLY, CDR2 FYNNEI. V was clipped by 1 base and J by 7 bases, with 10 bases between them. The entire variable domain, with the rest obtained from reference TRBV2 and TRBJ1-1, is as follows: EPEVTQTPSHQVTQMGQEVILRCVPISNHLYFYWYRQILGQKVEFLVSFYNNEISEKSEIFDDQFSVERPDGSNFTLKIRSTKLEDSAMYFCASSEGGRLEAFFGQGTRLTVV.

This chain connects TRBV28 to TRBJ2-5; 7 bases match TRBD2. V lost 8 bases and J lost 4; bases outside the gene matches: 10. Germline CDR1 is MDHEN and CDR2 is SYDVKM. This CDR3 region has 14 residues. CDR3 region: CASLASGGRETQYF. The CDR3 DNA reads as TGTGCCAGCTTGGCTAGCGGTGGTCGAGAGACCCAGTACTTC.

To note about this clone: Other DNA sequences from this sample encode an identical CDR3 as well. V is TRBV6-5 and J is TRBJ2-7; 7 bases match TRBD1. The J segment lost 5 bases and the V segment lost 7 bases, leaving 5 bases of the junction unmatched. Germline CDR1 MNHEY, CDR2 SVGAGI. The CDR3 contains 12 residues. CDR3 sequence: CASTSTGNEQYF. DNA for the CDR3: TGTGCCAGCACGTCGACAGGGAACGAGCAGTACTTC.

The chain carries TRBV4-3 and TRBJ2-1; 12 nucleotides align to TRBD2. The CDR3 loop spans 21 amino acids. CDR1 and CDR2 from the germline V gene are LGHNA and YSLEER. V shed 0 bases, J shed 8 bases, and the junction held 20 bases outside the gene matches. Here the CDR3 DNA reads TGCGCCAGCAGCCAAGAGGGGGCCCTAGCGGGAGGGCCCTTTTTGGTCGATGAGCAGTTCTTC. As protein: CASSQEGALAGGPFLVDEQFF.

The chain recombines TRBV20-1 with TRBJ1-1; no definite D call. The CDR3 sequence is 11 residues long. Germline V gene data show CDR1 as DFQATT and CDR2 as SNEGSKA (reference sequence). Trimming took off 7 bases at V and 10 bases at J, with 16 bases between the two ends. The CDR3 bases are TGCAGTGTTGGCCTGCCCTCTGGAGCTTTCTTT. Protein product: CSVGLPSGAFF.

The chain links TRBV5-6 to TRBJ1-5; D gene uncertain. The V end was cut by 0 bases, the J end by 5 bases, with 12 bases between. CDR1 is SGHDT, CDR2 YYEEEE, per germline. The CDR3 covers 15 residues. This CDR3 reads CASSLAGQEYQPQHF. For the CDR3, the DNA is TGTGCCAGCAGCTTGGCCGGGCAGGAATATCAGCCCCAGCATTTT.

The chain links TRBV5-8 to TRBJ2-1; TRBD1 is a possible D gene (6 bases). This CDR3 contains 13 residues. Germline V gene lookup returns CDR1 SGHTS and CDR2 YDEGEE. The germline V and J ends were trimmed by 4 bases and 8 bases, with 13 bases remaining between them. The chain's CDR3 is CASSLLTGHEQFF. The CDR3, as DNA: TGTGCCAGCAGCCTCCTTACAGGGCATGAGCAGTTCTTC.

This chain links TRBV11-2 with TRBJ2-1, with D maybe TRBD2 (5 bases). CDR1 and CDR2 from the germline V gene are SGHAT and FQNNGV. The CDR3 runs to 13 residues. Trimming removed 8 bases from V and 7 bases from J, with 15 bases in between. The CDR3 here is CASRLPPGNEQFF. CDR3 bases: TGTGCCAGCCGCCTCCCCCCGGGGAATGAGCAGTTCTTC.

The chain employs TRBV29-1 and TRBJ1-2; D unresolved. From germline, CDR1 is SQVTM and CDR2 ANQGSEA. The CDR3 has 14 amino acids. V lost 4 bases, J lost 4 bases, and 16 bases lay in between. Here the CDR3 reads CSVGSVDSFYGYTF. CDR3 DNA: TGCAGCGTTGGATCGGTAGACTCGTTCTATGGCTACACCTTC.

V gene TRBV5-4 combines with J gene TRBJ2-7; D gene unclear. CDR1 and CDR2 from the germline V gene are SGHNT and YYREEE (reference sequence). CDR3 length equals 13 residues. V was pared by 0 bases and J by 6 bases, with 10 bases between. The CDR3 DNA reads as TGTGCCAGCAGCTTGGCCGGGCGCCCCGAGCAGTACTTC. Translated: CASSLAGRPEQYF.

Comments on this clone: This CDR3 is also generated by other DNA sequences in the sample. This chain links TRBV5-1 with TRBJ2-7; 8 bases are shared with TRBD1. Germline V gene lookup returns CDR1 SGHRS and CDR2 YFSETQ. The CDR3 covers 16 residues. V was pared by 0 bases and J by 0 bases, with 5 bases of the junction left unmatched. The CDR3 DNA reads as TGCGCCAGCAGCTTGGGGGGGACAGGAGGCTCCTACGAGCAGTACTTC. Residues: CASSLGGTGGSYEQYF.